Each of the 21 T cell receptor beta chains below was sequenced from the same sample in a study of T cell repertoires in cytomegalovirus infection. Their cognate antigens are unknown. Each CDR3 protein gets one entry after TCRdb re-called the reads with MiXCR. Found here are hundreds of thousands of distinct CDR3 sequences, around 32% of them singletons; the top ten hold roughly 18%. The sequences come from cultured PBMCs, collected from culture after CMV antigen stimulation. The receptors were gathered from a human donor in good health (CMV status not recorded). Some clones in this sample may be carry-over from other donors' samples.

CDR3 protein: CASSLVEQGGIYNEQFF. In DNA form, the CDR3 reads TGTGCCAGCAGCTTAGTGGAACAGGGAGGGATCTACAATGAGCAGTTCTTC. The chain combines TRBV7-9 with TRBJ2-1, with D perhaps matching TRBD2 (7 bases). The CDR3 is 17 amino acids. Trimming took 1 base from V and 3 from J, leaving 16 bases between them. Germline V gene sequence: CDR1 SEHNR, CDR2 FQNEAQ (reference sequence).

Only one count was recorded for this clonotype. The chain carries TRBV4-2 and TRBJ1-5, with D possibly matching TRBD1 (5 bases). Per germline, CDR1 LGHNA and CDR2 YNFKEQ. The CDR3 spans 16 residues. Trimming took off 0 bases at V and 3 bases at J, with 12 bases between the two ends. CDR3 amino acids: CASSQEAGLINQPQHF. Written as DNA, the CDR3 is TGTGCCAGCAGCCAAGAAGCAGGGCTAATCAATCAGCCCCAGCATTTT.

The J gene is TRBJ2-3, the V gene TRBV5-5; the match to TRBD1 covers 9 bases. With V trimmed by 3 bases and J by 5 bases, 7 bases remained unmatched. This CDR3 comprises 15 residues. The germline V gene encodes CDR1 SGHKS and CDR2 YYEKEE (reference sequence). CDR3 amino acids: CASSWAGTGIDTQYF. The CDR3 bases are TGTGCCAGCAGCTGGGCCGGGACAGGGATAGATACGCAGTATTTT.

In this sample, this clonotype turned up a few times. The chain links TRBV7-6 to TRBJ2-7, with D maybe TRBD2 (6 bases). This CDR3 is built from 14 residues. The V end lost 3 bases, the J end lost 2 bases, and 11 bases lay between the germline ends. From germline, CDR1 is SGHVS and CDR2 FNYEAQ. The CDR3 spells CASSFGGETYEQYF. DNA of the CDR3: TGTGCCAGCAGCTTTGGCGGGGAGACCTACGAGCAGTACTTC.

This clonotype was counted many times. The chain uses TRBV7-2 and TRBJ2-5; TRBD1 aligns across 8 bases. CDR1 and CDR2 from the germline V gene are SGHTA and FQGNSA. The CDR3 contains 15 residues. The V gene end was trimmed by 5 bases and the J gene end by 4 bases; junction bases not matched to a gene: 9. CDR3 in amino acids: CASSRTGGGSETQYF. In DNA form, the CDR3 reads TGTGCCAGCAGCAGAACAGGGGGAGGATCAGAGACCCAGTACTTC.

This clonotype occurred a few times. For the CDR3, the DNA is TGTGCCAGCAGTCCACAGGGAAGCTGGGAGACCCAGTACTTC. Amino acids: CASSPQGSWETQYF. The genes are TRBV12-3 or TRBV12-4 and TRBJ2-5; a weak D match, TRBD1 (6 bases). The CDR3 contains 14 residues. Trimming left V 5 bases short and J 5 bases short, with 15 bases between.

J is TRBJ2-5 and V is TRBV15; 7 nucleotides match TRBD2. Germline loops: CDR1 LNHNV, CDR2 YYDKDF (reference sequence). This CDR3 contains 15 residues. Losses at the gene ends were 5 bases for V and 4 bases for J; bases not matched to a gene: 10. CDR3: CATSPDGTIGETQYF. The CDR3 nucleotides are TGTGCCACCAGCCCCGACGGGACTATCGGAGAGACCCAGTACTTC.

This chain's CDR3 is CASRNPGGYTF. CDR3 sequence (DNA): TGCGCCAGCCGGAACCCGGGGGGCTACACCTTC. The gene calls are TRBV4-1 and TRBJ1-2, with D unclear. The CDR3 length is 11 residues. Germline V gene sequence: CDR1 MGHRA, CDR2 YSYEKL. V was shortened by 8 bases and J by 8 bases, with 12 bases between the two germline ends.

The chain joins TRBV20-1 to TRBJ2-4; either TRBD1 or TRBD2 may supply D (6 bases each). The length of the CDR3 is 15 residues. The V end lost 6 bases, the J end lost 0 bases, and 15 bases lay between the germline ends. The germline V gene has CDR1 DFQATT and CDR2 SNEGSKA (reference sequence). The CDR3 nucleotides are TGCAGTGCACACGGGGGCTTAATAGCCAAAAACATTCAGTACTTC. This translates into CSAHGGLIAKNIQYF.

This chain uses TRBV7-8 with TRBJ2-5, with D maybe TRBD2 (6 bases). V gave up 2 bases and J gave up 4 bases, with 17 bases separating them. CDR3 size: 16 residues. Germline values: CDR1 SGHVS, CDR2 FQNEAQ. CDR3 in amino acids: CASSLTPLGGRETQYF. CDR3 coding DNA: TGTGCCAGCAGCTTAACCCCCCTTGGAGGGCGAGAGACCCAGTACTTC.

This clonotype occurred many times. The V call is TRBV7-8, the J call TRBJ1-5; D unclear. CDR1 is SGHVS, CDR2 FQNEAQ, per germline. This CDR3 spans 13 amino acids. Trimming left V 3 bases short and J 6 bases short, with 9 bases between. The CDR3 nucleotides are TGTGCCAGCAGCTTTGGCGGAGGTCAGCCCCAGCATTTT. It specifies CASSFGGGQPQHF.

In its sample, this clonotype was seen once. V is TRBV12-3 or TRBV12-4 and J is TRBJ1-5; no clear D. The CDR3 length is 14 residues. Between the trimmed V and J ends, which lost 1 base and 3 bases, there was a span of 7 bases. For the CDR3, the DNA is TGTGCCAGCAGTTTAGGCAGGACCAATCAGCCCCAGCATTTT. This gives the protein CASSLGRTNQPQHF.

The chain links TRBV29-1 to TRBJ2-7, with TRBD2 matching 7 bases. The CDR3 spans 15 residues. Germline V gene sequence: CDR1 SQVTM, CDR2 ANQGSEA. Unmatched junction bases numbered 5, after V lost 0 bases and J lost 0 bases. CDR3 protein: CSVEEAERDSYEQYF. CDR3 sequence (DNA): TGCAGCGTTGAAGAGGCGGAGCGGGACTCCTACGAGCAGTACTTC.

Ten or more counts support this clonotype. The chain combines TRBV28 with TRBJ2-6; possible D gene TRBD1, 7 bases. The CDR3 is made up of 17 amino acids. V lost 6 bases to trimming and J lost 1 base, with 16 bases between them. The V gene's germline CDR1 is MDHEN and CDR2 SYDVKM. CDR3 nucleotides: TGTGCCAGCAGCCAGGGTCAGGGGGGATCTGGGGCCAACGTCCTGACTTTC. Translated: CASSQGQGGSGANVLTF. Based on the CDR3 plus reference TRBV28 and TRBJ2-6, the full variable domain is DVKVTQSSRYLVKRTGEKVFLECVQDMDHENMFWYRQDPGLGLRLIYFSYDVKMKEKGDIPEGYSVSREKKERFSLILESASTNQTSMYLCASSQGQGGSGANVLTFGAGSRLTVL.

The chain uses TRBV7-9 and TRBJ2-3; TRBD1 aligns across 10 bases. This CDR3 is 19 amino acids long. The trim removed 5 bases at V and 0 bases at J, leaving 14 bases unmatched. The germline CDR1 and CDR2 sequences are SEHNR and FQNEAQ (reference sequence). The CDR3, as DNA: TGTGCCAGCAGCGTACGACAGGGGGCCAGCACCGATAGCACAGATACGCAGTATTTT. It codes for CASSVRQGASTDSTDTQYF.

This clonotype has only a few counts. DNA of the CDR3: TGCAGTGCAGTGACTAGCGGGAGCTTCTCCTACAATGAGCAGTTCTTC. Translation gives CSAVTSGSFSYNEQFF. The chain couples TRBV20-1 to TRBJ2-1, with 12 bases fitting TRBD2. In germline, CDR1 is DFQATT, CDR2 SNEGSKA (reference sequence). The CDR3 length is 16 residues. Trimming cost V 6 bases and J 0 bases; bases outside gene matches: 6.

This clonotype appeared a single time. This chain uses TRBV2 with TRBJ2-7; D is undetermined. The CDR3 is made up of 13 amino acids. The V end lost 6 bases, the J end lost 4 bases, and 13 bases lay between the germline ends. CDR1 is SNHLY, CDR2 FYNNEI, per germline. The CDR3 region has the DNA TGTGCCAGCAGCGCGGCCCTAGAATACGAGCAGTACTTC. Its protein product is CASSAALEYEQYF.

In this sample, this clonotype turned up once. The chain has TRBV27 and TRBJ1-4; no firm D call. CDR1 and CDR2 from the germline V gene are MNHEY and SMNVEV (reference sequence). The CDR3 covers 13 residues. The ends were cut back, 8 bases at V and 6 bases at J, with 13 bases in the middle. The CDR3 here is CASGRVSYEKLFF. The CDR3 DNA follows: TGTGCCAGCGGAAGGGTATCTTATGAAAAACTGTTTTTT.

This chain uses TRBV11-1 with TRBJ2-5; 12 bases map to TRBD2. CDR1 and CDR2 (germline): SGHAT, FQDESV (reference sequence). The CDR3 spans 16 residues. J lost 5 bases, V lost 4 bases, and 8 bases had no gene match. CDR3 in DNA: TGTGCCAGCAGCTCCTGGACTAGCGGGGCCCCCGAGACCCAGTACTTC. Translated: CASSSWTSGAPETQYF.

The chain couples TRBV6-2 or TRBV6-3 to TRBJ1-5; D might be TRBD1 (5 bases). There are 15 residues in the CDR3. Germline CDR1 MNHEY, CDR2 SVGEGT. With 6 bases removed from V and 6 bases from J, the gap between germline ends came to 18 bases. CDR3 DNA: TGTGCCAGCAGCCGACAAGGGGCGCAAGGTCAGCCCCAGCATTTT. It yields the protein CASSRQGAQGQPQHF.

The table lists this clonotype with a few counts. The gene calls are TRBV27 and TRBJ2-1, with TRBD2 identical over 11 bases. J lost 7 bases, V lost 7 bases, and 9 bases had no gene match. The germline V gene has CDR1 MNHEY and CDR2 SMNVEV (reference sequence). The CDR3 sequence is 15 residues long. DNA for the CDR3: TGTGCCAGCAAGGTAGCGGGAGGGCTCGGGAATGAGCAGTTCTTC. This gives the protein CASKVAGGLGNEQFF.